This is a list of T cell receptor beta chains from one sample in a study of technical replicates of blood from a handful of donors. TCRdb keeps only in-frame clones here, not all; method: immunoSEQ multiplex PCR. This sample has under 90,000 clones, with around 94% found just once. Material for sequencing was T cells isolated from PBMCs. These receptors were obtained from a human donor in good health. The CDR3 runs from the conserved cysteine through the conserved F or W. Fields, in order: CDR3 protein, V gene.

cdr3_aa: CASSAYTKGANVLTF
v_call: TRBV19

cdr3_aa: CSVKPGGGTEAFF
v_call: TRBV29-1

cdr3_aa: CASSPRLNNEQFF
v_call: TRBV7-9

cdr3_aa: CASSPGTGMNEQYF
v_call: TRBV19

cdr3_aa: CASRLLQGARETQYF
v_call: TRBV6-5

cdr3_aa: CASGPMEADTQYF
v_call: TRBV12-5

cdr3_aa: CASSSPGAGGRSGEQYF
v_call: TRBV28

cdr3_aa: CASSSGLSGNTIYF
v_call: TRBV11-2

cdr3_aa: CASSSGYRGSGEKLFF
v_call: TRBV5-1

cdr3_aa: CASSQERSAGGTEAFF
v_call: TRBV4-1

cdr3_aa: CASSLAREGGRRGYTF
v_call: TRBV5-4

cdr3_aa: CASSSPPGQGKSYEQYF
v_call: TRBV7-8

cdr3_aa: CASSDRDRYTEAFF
v_call: TRBV7-6

cdr3_aa: CASSHPKTGGKETQYF
v_call: TRBV4-1

cdr3_aa: CASSVDRGRGANEKLFF
v_call: TRBV6-1

cdr3_aa: CASSMTVPSYEQYF
v_call: TRBV27

cdr3_aa: CASSLGQGQETQYF
v_call: TRBV7-8

cdr3_aa: CASSQDGNVNYGYTF
v_call: TRBV4-1

cdr3_aa: CASSVRDRGVEGQYF
v_call: TRBV21-1

cdr3_aa: CASSLGLAGGITDTQYF
v_call: TRBV5-1

cdr3_aa: CASSRGNGYTF
v_call: TRBV25-1

cdr3_aa: CASSYLQGRYEQYF
v_call: TRBV6-5

cdr3_aa: CSVGLTSGAAYNEQFF
v_call: TRBV29-1